The entry that follows covers one T cell receptor (beta chain) sequence. The target antigen is unknown. The record originates from a study of T cell repertoires in cytomegalovirus infection. Study context: CMV epitopes, recently identified HLA-C-restricted and well-studied HLA-B-restricted, were used. Public TCR beta signatures marked donors with CMV infection and the matching HLA. Findings of the study overall: The cumulative frequency of public TCR beta families distinguished individuals who carried CMV together with the relevant HLA. In two of eight donors, the top clonotype was HLA-C-restricted CMV-specific.

MiXCR, run by TCRdb on the reads, gives a single entry per CDR3 protein. The table has around 570,000 distinct CDR3 sequences, just under 40% seen once. Germline values: CDR1 GTSNPN, CDR2 SVGIG (reference sequence). This CDR3 comprises 15 residues. The V gene end was trimmed by 5 bases and the J gene end by 0 bases; junction bases not matched to a gene: 7. This clonotype was sampled from a human donor in good health (CMV status not recorded). Some clones in this sample may be carry-over from other donors' samples. This rearrangement joins TRBV30 to TRBJ2-1, with 7 nucleotides matching TRBD2. The input for sequencing was cultured PBMCs, taken from culture after CMV antigen stimulation. CDR3 nucleotides: TGTGCCTGGGGGGGGGGGTACAGCTCCTACAATGAGCAGTTCTTC. Its protein is CAWGGGYSSYNEQFF.